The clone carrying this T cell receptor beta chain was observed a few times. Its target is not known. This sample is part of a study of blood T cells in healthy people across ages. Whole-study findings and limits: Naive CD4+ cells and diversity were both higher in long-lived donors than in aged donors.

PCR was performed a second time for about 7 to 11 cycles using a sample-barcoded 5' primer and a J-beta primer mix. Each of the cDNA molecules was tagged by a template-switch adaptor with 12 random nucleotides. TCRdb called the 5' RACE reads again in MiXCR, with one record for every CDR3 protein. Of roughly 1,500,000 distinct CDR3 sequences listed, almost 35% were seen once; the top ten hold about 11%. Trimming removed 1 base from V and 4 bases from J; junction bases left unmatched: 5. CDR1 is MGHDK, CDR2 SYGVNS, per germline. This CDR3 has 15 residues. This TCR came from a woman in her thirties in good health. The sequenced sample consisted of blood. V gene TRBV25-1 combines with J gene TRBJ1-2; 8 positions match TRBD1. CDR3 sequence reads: CASSESRTGRYGYTF. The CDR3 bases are TGTGCCAGCAGTGAATCTCGGACAGGGCGCTATGGCTACACCTTC.